These 5 T cell receptor beta chains were sequenced from one sample in a study of technical replicates of blood from a few donors. Using immunoSEQ multiplex PCR, the repertoire was profiled, and TCRdb retains in-frame clones only, with some absent. The repertoire consists of tens of thousands of clones, with about 94% occurring once and the leading ten covering roughly 0.25%. Sequencing used T cells isolated from PBMCs. Receptors originate from a human donor in good health.

This chain connects TRBV28 to TRBJ2-1, with 10 bases that match TRBD2. CDR1 is MDHEN, CDR2 SYDVKM, per germline. J was trimmed by 7 bases and V by 7 bases; bases with no gene match: 10. CDR3 length: 15 residues. Here the CDR3 DNA reads TGTGCCAGCACTCAACTAGCGGGAATTAATAATGAGCAGTTCTTC. Translated, it gives CASTQLAGINNEQFF.

This chain links TRBV2 with TRBJ2-3, with D perhaps TRBD2 (5 bases). V lost 9 bases and J 2 bases, leaving 9 bases between the germline ends. Germline V gene sequence: CDR1 SNHLY, CDR2 FYNNEI. The CDR3 runs 12 residues. The chain's CDR3 is CASTSVTDTQYF. The CDR3 coding sequence is TGTGCCAGTACTAGTGTCACAGATACGCAGTATTTT.

The chain joins TRBV6-6 to TRBJ2-5; TRBD1 matches 8 bases. CDR1 is MNHNY and CDR2 is SVGAGI in the germline V gene (reference sequence). Unmatched junction bases numbered 10, after V lost 5 bases and J lost 5 bases. The CDR3 runs 15 residues. The CDR3, as DNA: TGTGCCAGCAGTATTACGAGGACAGGGTGGGAGACCCAGTACTTC. This sequence encodes CASSITRTGWETQYF.

This clone was detected once. The chain employs TRBV6-6 and TRBJ1-1; D may be TRBD1 (6 bases). The CDR3 has 16 residues. In germline, CDR1 is MNHNY, CDR2 SVGAGI (reference sequence). V lost 9 bases and J lost 2, with 22 bases in between. DNA for the CDR3: TGTGCCAGTTACCGGGACCCCCGAGGGGGTAACACTGAAGCTTTCTTT. This translates into CASYRDPRGGNTEAFF.

The V call is TRBV28, the J call TRBJ2-7; D possibly corresponds to TRBD1 (5 bases). The CDR3 loop spans 15 amino acids. The V and J ends lost 2 bases and 4 bases respectively, with 15 bases between them. Germline CDR1 is MDHEN and CDR2 is SYDVKM. Written as DNA, the CDR3 is TGTGCCAGCAGTTTACCCTCGGACAAAGGTTACGAGCAGTACTTC. Translated: CASSLPSDKGYEQYF.